This is a list of T cell receptor beta chains from one sample in a study of T cell responses to AZD1222 COVID-19 vaccine. Method: immunoSEQ multiplex PCR; TCRdb's copy keeps in-frame clones and lacks some. The repertoire consists of some 150,000 clones, with more than 75% occurring once and the leading ten covering approximately 9%. The input for sequencing was peripheral blood, taken 28 days after the second AZD1222 dose. These receptors were obtained from an adult who received the AZD1222 COVID-19 vaccine. The CDR3 runs from the conserved cysteine through the conserved F or W. D genes are given only for firm matches. Only some rows state a clone size, as once, few, many or a class for expanded clones.

J gene,clone size,D gene,V gene,CDR3 DNA,CDR3 protein
TRBJ2-1,-,-,TRBV28,TGTGCCAGCAGTTTACTGGGGTCCCTTAATGAGCAGTTCTTC,CASSLLGSLNEQFF
TRBJ2-2,-,-,TRBV6-5,TGTGCCAGCAGTTCAACTAGGCCCGGGGAGCTGTTTTTT,CASSSTRPGELFF
TRBJ2-1,-,TRBD1,TRBV5-1,TGCGCCAGCAGCTTGGGACAGGGTCTCCGCTCCTACAATGAGCAGTTCTTC,CASSLGQGLRSYNEQFF
TRBJ2-5,-,TRBD1,TRBV7-9,TGTGCCAGCAGCCCTCGTGGACAGGCGTACCAAGAGACCCAGTACTTC,CASSPRGQAYQETQYF
TRBJ1-3,-,-,TRBV27,TGTGCCAGCAGTCCCCGTGAGGGGTCGGGAAACACCATATATTTT,CASSPREGSGNTIYF
TRBJ2-5,-,-,TRBV7-8,TGTGCCAGCAGCCAGACCCAGACCCAGTACTTC,CASSQTQTQYF
TRBJ1-3,-,-,TRBV20-1,TGCAGTGCTAGTGAGGCAGGGAGGTATGGAAACACCATATATTTT,CSASEAGRYGNTIYF
TRBJ2-7,-,TRBD2,TRBV9,TGTGCCAGCAGCGTAGGGGAAGCGGGAGGGTTCGTCGAGCAGTACTTC,CASSVGEAGGFVEQYF
TRBJ2-5,-,TRBD2,TRBV7-2,TGTGCCAGCAGGTGGACTAGCGCGGAGACCCAGTACTTC,CASRWTSAETQYF
TRBJ2-1,-,TRBD2,TRBV7-8,TGTGCCAGCAGCTATAGCGGGAGTAGCAACAATGAGCAGTTCTTC,CASSYSGSSNNEQFF
TRBJ2-1,-,TRBD2,TRBV4-1,TGCGCCAGCAGCCAAAGACTAGCGGGAGACGAGCAGTTCTTC,CASSQRLAGDEQFF
TRBJ1-2,-,-,TRBV14,TGTGCCAGCAGCCAAGCTCTCGGACAATACAGAGGCTACACCTTC,CASSQALGQYRGYTF
TRBJ1-1,few,-,TRBV2,TGTGCCAGCAGGGTAACAGGGACTGAAAGTTCTAGAGCTTTCTTT,CASRVTGTESSRAFF
TRBJ1-1,-,-,TRBV5-4,TGTGCCAGCAGCCTGGACGGGAAGGGGAATAATGAAGCTTTCTTT,CASSLDGKGNNEAFF
TRBJ1-1,-,TRBD1,TRBV30,TGTGCCTGGGCCCGACAGGGCGAAGCTTTCTTT,CAWARQGEAFF
TRBJ2-3,-,-,TRBV3-1/TRBV3-2,TGTGCCAGCAGCCAATTAGGGCACGGGCCCGATACGCAGTATTTT,CASSQLGHGPDTQYF
TRBJ2-1,-,-,TRBV14,TGTGCCAGCAGGGAAGGGTTAGTCAATGAGCAGTTCTTC,CASREGLVNEQFF
TRBJ1-2,-,-,TRBV10-1,TGCGCCAGCAGTGAGTCGGCGGGGGGGCGCGGCTATGGCTACACCTTC,CASSESAGGRGYGYTF
TRBJ2-7,few,TRBD2,TRBV4-1,TGCGCCAGCAGCCAAGATGGCGGGGGGCTTAACTACGAGCAGTACTTC,CASSQDGGGLNYEQYF
TRBJ1-5,few,-,TRBV5-3,TGTGCCAGAAGCTTGGGAGGAGATAGCAATCAGCCCCAGCATTTT,CARSLGGDSNQPQHF
TRBJ1-6,-,-,TRBV18,TGTGCCAGCTCGCCGTACCTTGACAGGAGGGATTCACCCCTCCACTTT,CASSPYLDRRDSPLHF
TRBJ2-7,few,TRBD1,TRBV27,TGTGCCAGCAGTCAAGGACAGGGGTACCTTTACGAGCAGTACTTC,CASSQGQGYLYEQYF
TRBJ2-3,-,-,TRBV7-8,TGTGCCAGCAGCCGGCAGGGCGGTACGCAGTATTTT,CASSRQGGTQYF
TRBJ1-2,-,-,TRBV28,TGTGCCAGCAGTACGCGGACCCGGTCGGGAGGCTACACCTTC,CASSTRTRSGGYTF
TRBJ2-1,-,TRBD2,TRBV7-9,TGTGCCAGCAGCTTTACGAGGACTAGCGGGAAAGGCGAGCAGTTCTTC,CASSFTRTSGKGEQFF
TRBJ2-5,-,TRBD1,TRBV7-3,TGTGCCAGCAGCCCAGGGGGCGGGACAGGAGAGACCCAGTACTTC,CASSPGGGTGETQYF
TRBJ1-1,few,-,TRBV28,TGTGCCAGCAGTTTGGGGGGGAGGGCAACTGAAGCTTTCTTT,CASSLGGRATEAFF
TRBJ1-1,few,-,TRBV19,TGTGCCAGTAGTCAACCTAGGAACACTGAAGCTTTCTTT,CASSQPRNTEAFF
TRBJ2-2,-,-,TRBV4-2,TGTGCCAGCAGCCAAGATTGGAGTGGGACCGGGGAGCTGTTTTTT,CASSQDWSGTGELFF
TRBJ2-7,-,TRBD1,TRBV9,TGTGCCAGCAGTCGACAGGGGGGAAACTACGAGCAGTACTTC,CASSRQGGNYEQYF
TRBJ2-1,-,TRBD2,TRBV6-2/TRBV6-3,TGTGCCAGCAGTTACACCCGGACTAGCGGTCAATTCGAGCAGTTCTTC,CASSYTRTSGQFEQFF
TRBJ1-2,-,-,TRBV18,TGTGCCAGCTCACCGTCAGAAGCGAATGGCTACACCTTC,CASSPSEANGYTF
TRBJ2-3,-,TRBD2,TRBV15,TGTGCCACCAGCGCGGGGGCTAGCGGGACAGATACGCAGTATTTT,CATSAGASGTDTQYF
TRBJ2-7,-,-,TRBV18,TGTGCCAGCTCACCAATGGCAGTCGGGCCTTACGAGCAGTACTTC,CASSPMAVGPYEQYF
TRBJ2-3,few,TRBD2,TRBV6-5,TGTGCCAGCAGCAGGGAGGGCCGTTGGGATACGCAGTATTTT,CASSREGRWDTQYF
TRBJ2-2,-,TRBD2,TRBV5-4,TGTGCCAGCAGGGCTAGCGGGAGGGCCTCCGGGGAGCTGTTTTTT,CASRASGRASGELFF
TRBJ2-1,-,TRBD2,TRBV5-1,TGCGCCAGCAGCCTCGGAGGAGCGGGAGTAGGAAATGAGCAGTTCTTC,CASSLGGAGVGNEQFF
TRBJ2-3,-,TRBD2,TRBV5-1,TGCGCCAGCAGCCGGACTAGCGGGAGTGATACGCAGTATTTT,CASSRTSGSDTQYF
TRBJ1-4,-,-,TRBV7-2,TGTGCCAGCAGCCCATCCCCTCAGGGTTGGGTGAAACTGTTTTTT,CASSPSPQGWVKLFF
TRBJ2-2,-,-,TRBV11-2,TGTGCCAGCAGCGTATACAGGGCCGGGGAGCTGTTTTTT,CASSVYRAGELFF
TRBJ1-1,-,-,TRBV20-1,TGCAGTGCTAGAGAAGGGGGAGCTTTCTTT,CSAREGGAFF
TRBJ2-1,few,TRBD2,TRBV9,TGTGCCAGCAGCACTAAAACTAGCGGGAGTAAAAATGAGCAGTTCTTC,CASSTKTSGSKNEQFF
TRBJ1-1,-,-,TRBV9,TGTGCCAGCAGCGCCATTATGAACACTGAAGCTTTCTTT,CASSAIMNTEAFF
TRBJ2-3,-,TRBD2,TRBV5-5,TGTGCCAGCAGCCCTCTGGGCGGGAGGGGAGATACGCAGTATTTT,CASSPLGGRGDTQYF
TRBJ2-5,-,TRBD1,TRBV7-8,TGTGCCAGCAGTAAAGGTCTACAGGGGGAGACCCAGTACTTC,CASSKGLQGETQYF
TRBJ2-1,-,TRBD2,TRBV5-4,TGTGCCAGCAGCCAGGACGGGGGGGGAATCAATGAGCAGTTCTTC,CASSQDGGGINEQFF
TRBJ2-1,-,TRBD1,TRBV19,TGTGCCAGTAGTATGGTGGGACAGGGGCTTAATGAGCAGTTCTTC,CASSMVGQGLNEQFF
TRBJ2-7,-,-,TRBV28,TGTGCCAGCAGTTTAGAGATCTACGAGCAGTACTTC,CASSLEIYEQYF
TRBJ2-7,-,TRBD2,TRBV5-1,TGCGCCAGCGGGACGGGAGGTGGGACCTACGAGCAGTACTTC,CASGTGGGTYEQYF
TRBJ2-7,-,TRBD2,TRBV6-5,TGTGCCAGCAGTCCGACAGCGGGAGGGTCGGGCGAGCAGTACTTC,CASSPTAGGSGEQYF
TRBJ1-2,-,-,TRBV19,TGTGCCAGTAGTATCTCATCGGGACAAAACTATGGCTACACCTTC,CASSISSGQNYGYTF
TRBJ1-6,-,-,TRBV28,TGTGCCAGCAGTTTTTTTTTCGCGACAGCTGCGAGCTCCTATAATTCACCCCTCCACTTT,CASSFFFATAASSYNSPLHF
TRBJ2-2,few,-,TRBV5-6,TGTGCCAGCAGCCGGCGGCGGGGTGCCGGCGTCGGCGGGGAGCTGTTTTTT,CASSRRRGAGVGGELFF
TRBJ2-5,-,-,TRBV2,TGTGCCAGCTGGGAGGGGGCCGAAGAGACCCAGTACTTC,CASWEGAEETQYF
TRBJ2-5,-,TRBD2,TRBV24-1,TGTGCCACCAGTGAACTTGGTCTAGCGGGAGAAGAGACCCAGTACTTC,CATSELGLAGEETQYF